The following is a T cell receptor beta chain sequence with its context. Its matching antigen is unknown. This record comes from a study of T cells in Graves' hyperthyroidism and ophthalmopathy. Study results and caveats: Blood also showed most of the thyroid clonotypes that were expanded above 0.001.

Authors of the study amplified TCR beta CDR3 regions from RNA transcripts. Using the HTBI primer set, a first-round RT-PCR was run on the TCR CDR3. Via MiXCR, TCRdb re-called the multiplex PCR reads, giving one row per CDR3 protein. The sample lists about 610,000 distinct CDR3 sequences, about a sixth occurring once. Sample: blood. This clonotype was obtained from a woman between 40 and 50 years old with Graves' ophthalmopathy.

CDR3 bases: TGCAGTGCTAGCTCAGGATCCACCTACGAGCAGTACTTC. The encoded protein is CSASSGSTYEQYF. The V call is TRBV20-1, the J call TRBJ2-7; D uncertain. The CDR3 runs 13 residues. Germline V gene lookup returns CDR1 DFQATT and CDR2 SNEGSKA (reference sequence). V lost 3 bases and J lost 2, with 11 bases in between.